This T cell receptor beta chain came from a study of T cell responses to AZD1222 COVID-19 vaccine. The CDR3 consists of 11 residues. Germline-derived CDR1 and CDR2 are DFQATT and SNEGSKA (reference sequence). Assay used: immunoSEQ multiplex PCR; TCRdb lists only in-frame clones, some missing. Of around 120,000 clones in the sample, 86% were seen once. This TCR derives from an adult in good health. The rearrangement links TRBV20-1 to TRBJ2-5; D may be TRBD1 (5 bases). This specimen consisted of peripheral blood, obtained on day 0 of AZD1222 vaccination. The CDR3 spells CSNARVGTQYF. The CDR3 bases are TGCAGCAACGCCAGGGTGGGGACCCAGTACTTC.